The rows below give T cell receptor beta chains drawn from one sample of a study of cytomegalovirus exposure and HLA in healthy donors. Generated by immunoSEQ multiplex PCR, the TCRdb table keeps only in-frame clones and is missing some. The sample lists roughly 100,000 clones, 88% seen once, with about 1.8% in the top ten. The source material was PBMCs. Every receptor here comes from a woman between 18 and 29 years old in good health and CMV-seropositive. CDR3s include the opening cysteine and the closing phenylalanine or tryptophan. The order of the fields is V gene, clone size, CDR3 protein. Only part of the rows carry a size: once, few, many, or a class if the clone is expanded.

v_gene: TRBV28; abundance: -; CDR3aa: CASKTGERNTGELFF
v_gene: TRBV10-3; abundance: -; CDR3aa: CAIRGQGLTGELFF
v_gene: TRBV9; abundance: -; CDR3aa: CASSPGQGFLGDTEAFF
v_gene: TRBV5-4; abundance: -; CDR3aa: CASSLALAVAPEQYF
v_gene: TRBV19; abundance: -; CDR3aa: CASSIVGRGNSPLHF
v_gene: TRBV28; abundance: -; CDR3aa: CASSLMGQGSTQHF
v_gene: TRBV7-9; abundance: -; CDR3aa: CASRPAADTQYF
v_gene: TRBV28; abundance: -; CDR3aa: CASSPETGGGRGYTF
v_gene: TRBV18; abundance: -; CDR3aa: CASSPNKGDNEQFF
v_gene: TRBV11-2; abundance: once; CDR3aa: CASSSGLAGAKSSYNEQFF
v_gene: TRBV5-1; abundance: -; CDR3aa: CASSFSGGEANYGYTF
v_gene: TRBV5-6; abundance: -; CDR3aa: CASSPARVTGELFF
v_gene: TRBV7-9; abundance: -; CDR3aa: CASSFYISTITYTF
v_gene: TRBV6-5; abundance: -; CDR3aa: CASTPRGGRETQYF